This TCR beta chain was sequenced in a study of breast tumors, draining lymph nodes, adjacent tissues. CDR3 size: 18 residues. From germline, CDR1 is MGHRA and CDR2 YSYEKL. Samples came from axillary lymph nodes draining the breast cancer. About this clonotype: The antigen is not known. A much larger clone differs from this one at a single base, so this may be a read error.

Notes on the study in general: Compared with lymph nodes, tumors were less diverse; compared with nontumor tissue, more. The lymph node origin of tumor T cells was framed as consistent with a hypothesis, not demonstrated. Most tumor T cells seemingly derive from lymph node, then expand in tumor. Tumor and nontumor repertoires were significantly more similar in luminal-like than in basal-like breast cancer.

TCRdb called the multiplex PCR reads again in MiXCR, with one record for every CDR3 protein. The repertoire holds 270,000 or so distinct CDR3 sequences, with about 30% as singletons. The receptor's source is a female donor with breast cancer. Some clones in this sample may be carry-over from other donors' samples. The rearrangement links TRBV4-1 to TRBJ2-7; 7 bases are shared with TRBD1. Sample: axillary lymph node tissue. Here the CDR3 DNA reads TGCGCCAGCAGCCAAAAGACAGGGTTCGGCGAAAGAGCCTACAAGCAGTACTTC. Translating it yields CASSQKTGFGERAYKQYF.